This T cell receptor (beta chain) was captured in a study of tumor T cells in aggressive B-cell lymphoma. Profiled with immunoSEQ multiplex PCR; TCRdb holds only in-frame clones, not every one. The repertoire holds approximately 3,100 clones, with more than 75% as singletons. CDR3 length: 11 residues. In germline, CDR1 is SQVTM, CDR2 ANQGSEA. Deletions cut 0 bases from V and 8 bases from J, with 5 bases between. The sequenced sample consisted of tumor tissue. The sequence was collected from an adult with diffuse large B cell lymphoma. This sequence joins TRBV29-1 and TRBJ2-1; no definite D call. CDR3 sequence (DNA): TGCAGCGTTGAAGAGGGCCATGAGCAGTTCTTC. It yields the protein CSVEEGHEQFF.